What follows is one TCR beta chain and its context. The data originate from a study of blood T cell repertoires in COVID-19. In assigning cohorts, the study relied on participant-reported clinical history. Trimming stripped 3 bases from V and 7 bases from J, with 9 bases between. The V gene's germline CDR1 is MNHEY and CDR2 SMNVEV (reference sequence). This CDR3 spans 13 amino acids. As processed by the authors: Amplified reference gene primers provided the basis for estimating nucleated cell counts. The table came from immunoSEQ multiplex PCR; TCRdb's copy has only in-frame clones and leaves some out. Clone size and the V and J calls come from that table; the DNA yielded D and trimming. The top ten clones hold about 2.5% of a sample with fewer than 350,000 clones, approximately 81% of them seen once.

The chain employs TRBV27 and TRBJ1-4; no clear D. Material for sequencing was PBMCs or T cells enriched from blood (not recorded which). This TCR came from a woman aged 50 to 60 who had recovered from COVID-19. The CDR3 here is CASSFSGFEKLFF. The CDR3 DNA sequence: TGTGCCAGCAGTTTTTCCGGTTTTGAAAAACTGTTTTTT.